These 11 T cell receptor beta chains were sequenced from one sample in a study of cytomegalovirus exposure and HLA in healthy donors. PCR used 60 Vbeta primers and 13 Jbeta primers. Only in-frame clones appear in the TCRdb table, and some are missing; sequencing was by immunoSEQ multiplex PCR. The top ten hold 0.65% of the sample, which has around 200,000 clones, 80% seen once. The sample consisted of PBMCs. Source of these receptors: a boy aged 5-17 years in good health and CMV-seronegative.

V and J are TRBV6-4 and TRBJ1-1; 9 bases line up with TRBD1. The CDR3 runs to 14 residues. J lost 3 bases, V lost 7 bases, and 6 bases had no gene match. CDR1 and CDR2 (germline): MRHNA, SNTAGT. For the CDR3, the DNA is TGTGCCAGCAAACAGGACAGGGGATACACTGAAGCTTTCTTT. Its translation is CASKQDRGYTEAFF.

Concerning this clone itself: Other DNA sequences from this sample encode an identical CDR3 as well. The chain recombines TRBV25-1 with TRBJ1-5, with no clear D. V was shortened by 5 bases and J by 6 bases, with 17 bases between the two germline ends. This CDR3 contains 15 residues. The germline gives CDR1 MGHDK, CDR2 SYGVNS. The CDR3 nucleotides are TGTGCCAGCAGTCAAACCTCTAATCCCTCTCAGCCCCAGCATTTT. Translating gives CASSQTSNPSQPQHF.

The V gene is TRBV29-1, the J gene TRBJ2-2, with TRBD2 identical over 9 bases. The CDR3 is 15 residues long. Germline assignment: CDR1 SQVTM and CDR2 ANQGSEA. Trimming at V came to 2 bases and at J to 7 bases, leaving 8 bases not matched to a gene. DNA of the CDR3: TGCAGCGTTGAATCTGCGGGAGGGCCAGGCGGGGAGCTGTTTTTT. Amino acids: CSVESAGGPGGELFF.

V usage is TRBV9 and J usage is TRBJ2-1, with 10 bases identical to TRBD1. V shed 0 bases and J 4 bases; nucleotides not matched to a gene: 4. The V gene's germline CDR1 is SGDLS and CDR2 YYNGEE. The CDR3 totals 16 residues. The CDR3 DNA sequence: TGTGCCAGCAGCGTAGGGGGACAGGGGAGTTACAATGAGCAGTTCTTC. Amino acid sequence: CASSVGGQGSYNEQFF.

This clone has a handful of counts. This chain uses TRBV5-1 with TRBJ1-2; 8 positions match TRBD1. This CDR3 is built from 16 residues. J lost 5 bases, V lost 0 bases, and 9 bases had no gene match. CDR1 and CDR2 from the germline V gene are SGHRS and YFSETQ. The CDR3 reads CASSLAPGTGTYGYTF. The CDR3 nucleotides read TGCGCCAGCAGCTTGGCCCCTGGGACAGGTACTTATGGCTACACCTTC.

The genes are TRBV18 and TRBJ2-7; tentative D call: TRBD2 (5 bases). Trimming stripped 3 bases from V and 6 bases from J, with 15 bases between. The CDR3 has 14 residues. The germline V gene encodes CDR1 KGHSH and CDR2 LQKENI. The CDR3: CASSPRVEPGEQYF. The CDR3 coding sequence is TGTGCCAGCTCACCGCGGGTCGAGCCAGGCGAGCAGTACTTC.

This clone was counted between two and nine times. The genes are TRBV9 and TRBJ2-7; 7 nucleotides match TRBD1. With 1 base clipped from V and 0 bases from J, the junction kept 1 base outside the gene matches. The length of the CDR3 is 14 residues. CDR1 is SGDLS and CDR2 is YYNGEE in the germline V gene. The chain's CDR3 is CASSVQGDSYEQYF. CDR3 in DNA: TGTGCCAGCAGCGTACAGGGGGACTCCTACGAGCAGTACTTC.

This sequence joins TRBV5-6 and TRBJ2-7; maybe TRBD2 (7 bases). The germline V gene encodes CDR1 SGHDT and CDR2 YYEEEE. The CDR3 loop spans 14 amino acids. The V and J ends lost 2 bases and 6 bases respectively, with 15 bases between them. CDR3 nucleotide sequence: TGTGCCAGCAGCTTTGGGGGGGGGCGGGTCGAGCAGTACTTC. Translation: CASSFGGGRVEQYF.

This clone showed up just once. The chain has TRBV28 and TRBJ2-3; TRBD2 agrees at 7 bases. This CDR3 spans 15 amino acids. CDR1 and CDR2 from the germline V gene are MDHEN and SYDVKM. V shed 2 bases and J 2 bases; nucleotides not matched to a gene: 4. The CDR3 DNA follows: TGTGCCAGCAGTTTAGCGGGAGCCCTCACAGATACGCAGTATTTT. Translation gives CASSLAGALTDTQYF.

The CDR3 loop reads CASSQDPPGTVIPYGYTF. The CDR3 region has the DNA TGTGCCAGCAGCCAAGATCCCCCCGGGACAGTGATACCCTATGGCTACACCTTC. V usage is TRBV4-2 and J usage is TRBJ1-2; 7 bases fit TRBD1. The J segment lost 4 bases and the V segment lost 0 bases, leaving 14 bases of the junction unmatched. The CDR3 loop spans 18 amino acids. Germline values: CDR1 LGHNA, CDR2 YNFKEQ.

The genes are TRBV2 and TRBJ2-7; TRBD2 might be the D (6 bases). This CDR3 spans 14 amino acids. The germline gives CDR1 SNHLY, CDR2 FYNNEI. Trimming cost V 6 bases and J 0 bases, with 12 bases left between them. The CDR3 DNA is TGTGCCAGCAGGGAGGGAGCTAACTCCTACGAGCAGTACTTC. This gives the protein CASREGANSYEQYF.